The 30 T cell receptor beta chains reported below all come from one sample, sequenced in a study of T cell repertoires in cytomegalovirus infection. Via MiXCR, TCRdb re-called the reads, giving one row per CDR3 protein. This table holds around 440,000 distinct CDR3 sequences, roughly 10% found once. Sequencing was carried out using PBMCs. These receptor sequences come from a human donor in good health (CMV status not recorded). Some clones in this sample may be carry-over from other donors' samples.

This chain links TRBV12-3 or TRBV12-4 with TRBJ1-4; D is undetermined. The ends were cut back, 2 bases at V and 4 bases at J, with 5 bases in the middle. The CDR3 is 13 residues long. CDR3: CASSLSYNEKLFF. DNA for the CDR3: TGTGCCAGCAGTTTAAGCTATAATGAAAAACTGTTTTTT.

To note about this clonotype: This may arise from a read error, as a much more abundant clone is one base away. The chain has TRBV6-5 and TRBJ2-7, with 9 bases lining up with TRBD1. The CDR3 is 12 amino acids. Germline CDR1 is MNHEY and CDR2 is SVGAGI. The CDR3 sequence: CVSRQGENEQYF. The CDR3 DNA is TGTGTCAGCAGACAGGGGGAAAACGAGCAGTACTTC.

The gene calls are TRBV27 and TRBJ1-1; the D gene is possibly TRBD1 (5 bases). Looked up from germline, CDR1 is MNHEY and CDR2 is SMNVEV (reference sequence). The CDR3 length is 16 residues. With 2 bases removed from V and 1 base from J, the gap between germline ends came to 14 bases. CDR3: CASSLRGGGWNTEAFF. The CDR3 DNA follows: TGTGCCAGCAGTTTAAGGGGCGGGGGATGGAACACTGAAGCTTTCTTT.

The table lists this clonotype with many counts. The chain joins TRBV18 to TRBJ2-3, with D possibly TRBD1 on 6 matching bases. Germline CDR1 KGHSH, CDR2 LQKENI. The V end was cut by 0 bases, the J end by 1 base, with 11 bases between. This CDR3 spans 16 amino acids. In nucleotides, the CDR3 is TGTGCCAGCTCACCACCCAACAGGGCCCGCACAGATACGCAGTATTTT. Its protein is CASSPPNRARTDTQYF.

This clonotype appeared many times. The V call is TRBV24-1, the J call TRBJ2-1; D is tentatively TRBD1 or TRBD2 (5 bases each). CDR3 length: 16 amino acids. The germline V and J ends were trimmed by 3 bases and 8 bases, with 19 bases remaining between them. CDR1 and CDR2 from the germline V gene are KGHDR and SFDVKD. In DNA form, the CDR3 reads TGTGCCACCAGTGATGGGGGACGGACGCCAGGCGATGAGCAGTTCTTC. The encoded protein is CATSDGGRTPGDEQFF.

This clonotype was recorded many times. The V and J genes are TRBV7-3 and TRBJ2-1; the D is unclear. Germline lookup yields CDR1 SGHTA and CDR2 FQGTGA. The CDR3 has 13 residues. Trimming took off 6 bases at V and 4 bases at J, with 10 bases between the two ends. The DNA of the CDR3 is TGTGCCAGCAGGGTAGACTCTTACAATGAGCAGTTCTTC. It is translated as CASRVDSYNEQFF.

In its sample, this clonotype was seen many times. The genes are TRBV28 and TRBJ1-4, with D perhaps matching TRBD1 (6 bases). V was pared by 5 bases and J by 4 bases, with 14 bases between. The germline V gene encodes CDR1 MDHEN and CDR2 SYDVKM. The CDR3 consists of 15 residues. The CDR3 bases are TGTGCCAGCAGTGGGGGCGATGAGGGTAATGAAAAACTGTTTTTT. Amino acids: CASSGGDEGNEKLFF.

There are a few counts of this clonotype. The gene calls are TRBV7-8 and TRBJ2-7; 8 bases agree with TRBD1. CDR3 length: 13 amino acids. Germline V lookup: CDR1 SGHVS, CDR2 FQNEAQ. V trimming: 8 bases; J trimming: 0 bases; junction bases outside the gene matches: 3. The DNA for the CDR3 is TGTGCCAGCCCCGGGACAGGCTCCTACGAGCAGTACTTC. Amino acid sequence: CASPGTGSYEQYF.

The chain couples TRBV6-1 to TRBJ2-3; the D gene could be TRBD1 or TRBD2 (5 bases each). Trimming removed 7 bases at V and 2 bases at J, with 10 bases between. The germline V gene encodes CDR1 MNHNS and CDR2 SASEGT. The CDR3 extends over 13 amino acids. DNA for the CDR3: TGTGCCAGCAAAGGGACGGTCACAGATACGCAGTATTTT. This translates into CASKGTVTDTQYF.

The sample holds many counts of this clonotype. The V call is TRBV7-8, the J call TRBJ2-7, with D possibly matching TRBD2 (5 bases). CDR3 size: 14 residues. From germline, CDR1 is SGHVS and CDR2 FQNEAQ. Trimming stripped 7 bases from V and 2 bases from J, with 15 bases between. CDR3 amino acids: CASTVRADAYEQYF. CDR3 bases: TGTGCCAGCACGGTGAGGGCAGACGCCTACGAGCAGTACTTC.

For the CDR3, the DNA is TGTGCCAGCAGCTTAGCGGTAGGGGCCGAGCAGTACTTC. Translated, it gives CASSLAVGAEQYF. The gene calls are TRBV7-9 and TRBJ2-7; possible D gene TRBD1, 5 bases. Germline lookup yields CDR1 SEHNR and CDR2 FQNEAQ (reference sequence). The CDR3 covers 13 residues. V was clipped by 0 bases and J by 6 bases, with 9 bases between them.

This clonotype was seen ten or more times. The chain is built from TRBV11-1 and TRBJ2-2, with 14 bases identical to TRBD2. The length of the CDR3 is 18 residues. Germline V gives CDR1 SGHAT, CDR2 FQDESV (reference sequence). After removal of 6 bases from V and 3 bases from J, the junction contained 9 bases not matched to a gene. The chain's CDR3 is CASRPGTSGGPYTGELFF. Here the CDR3 DNA reads TGTGCCAGCAGGCCCGGGACTAGCGGGGGCCCGTACACCGGGGAGCTGTTTTTT.

DNA for the CDR3: TGTGCCAGCAGCCGTTTGAGGGACTATGGCTACACCTTC. Amino acid sequence: CASSRLRDYGYTF. The rearrangement joins TRBV7-6 to TRBJ1-2; D is uncertain. Trimming stripped 5 bases from V and 3 bases from J, with 10 bases between. There are 13 residues in the CDR3. Germline V gene lookup returns CDR1 SGHVS and CDR2 FNYEAQ.

This clonotype has ten or more counts. This chain uses TRBV6-2 or TRBV6-3 with TRBJ1-2; 7 bases line up with TRBD1. The CDR3 runs to 15 residues. Per germline, CDR1 MNHEY and CDR2 SVGEGT. The ends lost 2 bases at V and 2 bases at J; junction bases unmatched: 5. The chain's CDR3 is CASSYRQGLNYGYTF. As DNA, the CDR3 is TGTGCCAGCAGTTACAGACAGGGATTAAACTATGGCTACACCTTC.

This clonotype was seen more than once but under ten times. V and J are TRBV5-6 and TRBJ1-1; maybe TRBD1 (5 bases). CDR3 length: 16 amino acids. V shed 0 bases and J shed 5 bases, with 17 bases lying between them. Germline V gene lookup returns CDR1 SGHDT and CDR2 YYEEEE. CDR3 nucleotide sequence: TGTGCCAGCAGCTTGGAATCGATGGGGGTACGGACTGAAGCTTTCTTT. This gives the protein CASSLESMGVRTEAFF.

This clonotype was counted between two and nine times. The chain carries TRBV27 and TRBJ2-1; D remains unclear. The germline V gene encodes CDR1 MNHEY and CDR2 SMNVEV (reference sequence). This CDR3 region has 16 residues. The V gene lost 2 bases and the J gene lost 3 bases, with 14 bases spanning the gap. As DNA, the CDR3 is TGTGCCAGCAGTTTAACGGTTACACCGAACTACAATGAGCAGTTCTTC. Translating it yields CASSLTVTPNYNEQFF.

Ten or more counts support this clonotype. V usage is TRBV12-3 or TRBV12-4 and J usage is TRBJ2-5, with D possibly being TRBD2 (5 bases). The CDR3 sequence is 15 residues long. Trimming took off 6 bases at V and 3 bases at J, with 17 bases between the two ends. CDR3 sequence: CASSPLDFPKETQYF. In DNA form, the CDR3 reads TGTGCCAGCAGCCCCTTGGACTTCCCAAAAGAGACCCAGTACTTC.

In this sample, this clonotype turned up many times. The chain employs TRBV11-2 and TRBJ1-1; D gene ambiguous. Deletions cut 4 bases from V and 6 bases from J, with 15 bases between. This CDR3 is built from 14 residues. Germline lookup yields CDR1 SGHAT and CDR2 FQNNGV. The DNA of the CDR3 is TGTGCCAGCAGCTCTCCCCCCGGCGAGGCTGAAGCTTTCTTT. Amino acid sequence: CASSSPPGEAEAFF.

This clonotype was seen a few times. The chain is built from TRBV28 and TRBJ2-7, with D tentatively TRBD2 (5 bases). Germline-derived CDR1 and CDR2 are MDHEN and SYDVKM. This CDR3 is 14 amino acids long. Trimming pared 6 bases from V and 2 bases from J, leaving 14 bases between. CDR3 in amino acids: CASSFVEATYEQYF. For the CDR3, the DNA is TGTGCCAGCAGCTTCGTGGAGGCGACCTACGAGCAGTACTTC.

This clonotype has a count of ten or more. The CDR3 loop is CASSLDGAAETQYF. DNA of the CDR3: TGTGCCAGCAGTTTAGATGGGGCAGCGGAGACCCAGTACTTC. The chain links TRBV12-3 or TRBV12-4 to TRBJ2-5; possible D gene TRBD1, 5 bases. V lost 1 base and J lost 5, with 11 bases in between. The CDR3 has 14 amino acids.

This clonotype occurred many times. V usage is TRBV4-2 and J usage is TRBJ1-1, with 8 bases fitting TRBD1. This CDR3 has 14 amino acids. V lost 4 bases, J lost 4 bases, and 5 bases stayed unmatched. The V gene's germline CDR1 is LGHNA and CDR2 YNFKEQ. The CDR3 here is CASSPGQGPTEAFF. The CDR3, as DNA: TGTGCCAGCAGCCCCGGACAGGGCCCCACTGAAGCTTTCTTT.

This CDR3 is CASSSPRGATGEGYTF. The CDR3 DNA sequence: TGTGCCAGCAGTTCCCCTAGGGGGGCGACAGGGGAAGGCTACACCTTC. The chain carries TRBV28 and TRBJ1-2; 8 bases align to TRBD1. This CDR3 is built from 16 residues. Per germline, CDR1 MDHEN and CDR2 SYDVKM. The junction had 15 bases not matched to a gene; V was cut back by 4 bases and J by 8 bases.

In its sample, this clonotype was seen many times. The CDR3 DNA sequence: TGTGCCAGCAGCACAAGGCCCGGGGTAGGCTACACCTTC. Protein: CASSTRPGVGYTF. V usage is TRBV27 and J usage is TRBJ1-2, with unresolved D. Germline lookup yields CDR1 MNHEY and CDR2 SMNVEV (reference sequence). Trimming shortened V by 6 bases and J by 8 bases, and 16 bases separated the two germline ends. This CDR3 contains 13 residues.

This clonotype was detected a few times. DNA of the CDR3: TGCAGTGCGCTGAAGAACCCCGGGACTAGACCCTACAATGAGCAGTTCTTC. It specifies CSALKNPGTRPYNEQFF. The rearrangement uses TRBV20-1 and TRBJ2-1; 8 bases map to TRBD2. Germline lookup yields CDR1 DFQATT and CDR2 SNEGSKA (reference sequence). Trimming took 6 bases from V and 2 from J; bases not matched to a gene: 15. The CDR3 has 17 residues.

This clonotype was detected ten times or more. The chain is built from TRBV7-2 and TRBJ2-5, with 9 positions matching TRBD2. CDR1 and CDR2 from the germline V gene are SGHTA and FQGNSA. V was clipped by 3 bases and J by 7 bases; unmatched bases: 6. This CDR3 region has 14 residues. CDR3 amino acids: CASSLVAGEGTQYF. The CDR3 DNA is TGTGCCAGCAGCTTGGTAGCGGGAGAGGGGACCCAGTACTTC.

This clonotype appeared many times. The rearrangement uses TRBV7-2 and TRBJ2-7; the match to TRBD2 covers 14 bases. The germline CDR1 and CDR2 sequences are SGHTA and FQGNSA. The CDR3 has 15 residues. V dropped 5 bases and J dropped 2; count of bases not matched to a gene: 2. CDR3: CASSKGLAGAYEQYF. In DNA form, the CDR3 reads TGTGCCAGCAGCAAGGGACTAGCGGGAGCCTACGAGCAGTACTTC.

The sample holds many counts of this clonotype. V and J are TRBV24-1 and TRBJ2-2; 8 bases are shared with TRBD2. The V and J ends lost 10 bases and 6 bases, in that order; junction bases with no gene match: 9. The germline gives CDR1 KGHDR, CDR2 SFDVKD. This CDR3 spans 14 amino acids. The CDR3: CATADPRGAGELFF. CDR3 DNA sequence: TGTGCCACGGCGGATCCGCGGGGGGCCGGGGAGCTGTTTTTT.

The chain joins TRBV4-2 to TRBJ2-5; D ambiguous. Germline-derived CDR1 and CDR2 are LGHNA and YNFKEQ. V lost 0 bases and J lost 4, with 9 bases in between. CDR3 length: 14 residues. The CDR3 coding sequence is TGTGCCAGCAGCCAAGAGAAAGGAGTAGAGACCCAGTACTTC. Protein: CASSQEKGVETQYF.

As for this clonotype: One junction end disagrees with the germline gene, perhaps due to a read error. The chain recombines TRBV20-1 with TRBJ2-1; 8 nucleotides line up with TRBD2. Germline CDR1 DFQATT, CDR2 SNEGSKA (reference sequence). The CDR3 consists of 15 residues. The CDR3: CSATFSGGPESEQLF. CDR3 nucleotides: TGCAGTGCTACCTTTTCGGGAGGGCCGGAAAGTGAGCAGTTATTC.

This clonotype was seen more than once but under ten times. The rearrangement uses TRBV5-1 and TRBJ2-4; D might be TRBD1 or TRBD2, each matching 5 bases. The ends were cut back, 4 bases at V and 6 bases at J, with 17 bases in the middle. CDR1 and CDR2 from the germline V gene are SGHRS and YFSETQ. This CDR3 comprises 15 residues. The CDR3 loop reads CASSPLGTGRNIQYF. The CDR3 nucleotides read TGCGCCAGCAGCCCCCTAGGGACGGGGAGAAACATTCAGTACTTC.